The sequence of this TCR beta chain was determined in a study of cytotoxic CD8 clonotypes in ibrutinib-treated CLL. Across the whole study: After a median of about 70 months, roughly 14 patients stayed remitted and some twelve progressed; responses had been partial in about 24 and complete in 2. Study observations and caveats: Public clonotypes, rarely seen, contracted or held steady on treatment.

TCRdb's table, derived via immunoSEQ multiplex PCR, lists solely in-frame clones and lacks some. The sample carries about 250,000 clones, 60% to 75% recorded once. With 3 bases removed from V and 5 bases from J, the gap between germline ends came to 24 bases. Germline CDR1 is SGDLS and CDR2 is YYNGEE. This CDR3 has 17 amino acids. Worth noting for this clone: Its antigen is as yet unknown.

The rearrangement links TRBV9 to TRBJ2-7; the D gene is possibly TRBD1 (5 bases). The sequencing used PBMCs, collected after 24 months of ibrutinib treatment. This sequence was found in a human donor with chronic lymphocytic leukemia. The CDR3: CASSAYPSQGRSHEQYF. CDR3 DNA sequence: TGTGCCAGCAGCGCGTACCCCTCCCAGGGAAGAAGCCACGAGCAGTACTTC.